This T cell receptor (beta chain) was sequenced in a study of human T cells and chemical hapten exposure. Study-level information: Largely, small differences in pooled library volume made per-sample TCR yields vary.

Researchers extracted total RNA from unfractionated whole blood. Each CDR3 protein gets one entry after TCRdb re-called the 5' RACE reads with MiXCR. This sample carries 70,000 to 85,000 distinct CDR3 sequences, roughly 15% of them seen once, and the ten largest clones take around 6.8%. Germline values: CDR1 MNHEY, CDR2 SMNVEV (reference sequence). V gave up 5 bases and J gave up 1 base; unmatched junction bases: 12. This CDR3 comprises 18 residues. The rearrangement joins TRBV27 to TRBJ2-4, with 9 positions matching TRBD1. The receptor's source is a female donor in good health. The CDR3 region is CASSTLTRQGEAKNIQYF. Here the CDR3 DNA reads TGTGCCAGCAGTACCCTCACTAGACAGGGGGAGGCCAAAAACATTCAGTACTTC.